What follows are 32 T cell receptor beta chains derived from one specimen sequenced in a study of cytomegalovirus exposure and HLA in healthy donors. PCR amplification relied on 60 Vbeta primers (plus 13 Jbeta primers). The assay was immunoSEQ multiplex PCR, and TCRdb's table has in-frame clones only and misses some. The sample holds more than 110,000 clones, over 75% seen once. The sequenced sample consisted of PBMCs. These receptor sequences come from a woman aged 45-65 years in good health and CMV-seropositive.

Here the CDR3 DNA reads TGTGCCAGCAGCTTACGGACAGGGGGGAATTTCTATGGCTACACCTTC. This encodes CASSLRTGGNFYGYTF. J is TRBJ1-2 and V is TRBV5-8; 10 bases map to TRBD1. V lost 2 bases, J lost 4 bases, and 8 bases stayed unmatched. This CDR3 has 16 amino acids. From germline, CDR1 is SGHTS and CDR2 YDEGEE.

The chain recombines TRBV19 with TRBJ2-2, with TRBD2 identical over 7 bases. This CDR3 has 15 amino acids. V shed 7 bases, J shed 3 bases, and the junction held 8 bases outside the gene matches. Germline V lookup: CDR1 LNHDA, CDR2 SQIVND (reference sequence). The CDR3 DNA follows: TGTGCCAGTATTAGGGCGGGGGACTACACCGGGGAGCTGTTTTTT. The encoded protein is CASIRAGDYTGELFF.

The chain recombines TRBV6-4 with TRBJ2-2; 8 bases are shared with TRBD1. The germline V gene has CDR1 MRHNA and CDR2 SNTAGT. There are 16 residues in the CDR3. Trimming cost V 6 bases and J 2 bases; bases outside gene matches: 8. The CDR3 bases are TGTGCCAGCAGCCGTGGACAGGGCTACAACACCGGGGAGCTGTTTTTT. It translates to CASSRGQGYNTGELFF.

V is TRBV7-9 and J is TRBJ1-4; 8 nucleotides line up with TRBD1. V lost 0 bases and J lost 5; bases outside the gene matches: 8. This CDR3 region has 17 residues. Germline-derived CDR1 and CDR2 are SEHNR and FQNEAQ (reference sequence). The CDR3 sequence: CASSLAVLGQENEKLFF. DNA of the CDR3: TGTGCCAGCAGCTTAGCGGTTCTGGGACAGGAGAATGAAAAACTGTTTTTT.

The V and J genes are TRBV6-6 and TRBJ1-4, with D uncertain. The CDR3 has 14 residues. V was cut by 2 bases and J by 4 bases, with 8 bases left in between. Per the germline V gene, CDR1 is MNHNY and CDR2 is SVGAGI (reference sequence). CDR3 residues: CASSYTLNNEKLFF. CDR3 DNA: TGTGCCAGCAGTTACACATTAAATAATGAAAAACTGTTTTTT.

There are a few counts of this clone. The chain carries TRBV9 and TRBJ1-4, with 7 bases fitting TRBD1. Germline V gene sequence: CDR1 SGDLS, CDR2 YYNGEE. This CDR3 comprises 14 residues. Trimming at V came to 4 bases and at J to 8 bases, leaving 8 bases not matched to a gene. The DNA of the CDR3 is TGTGCCAGCAGCCAGGGACAGATGGAGGAAAAACTGTTTTTT. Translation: CASSQGQMEEKLFF.

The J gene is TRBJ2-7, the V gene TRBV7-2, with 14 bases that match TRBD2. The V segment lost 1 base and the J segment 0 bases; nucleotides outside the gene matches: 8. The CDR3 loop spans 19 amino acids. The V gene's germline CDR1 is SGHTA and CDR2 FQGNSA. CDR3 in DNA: TGTGCCAGCAGCTTAGAGGGACTAGCGGGGGCAACCTACTCCTACGAGCAGTACTTC. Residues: CASSLEGLAGATYSYEQYF.

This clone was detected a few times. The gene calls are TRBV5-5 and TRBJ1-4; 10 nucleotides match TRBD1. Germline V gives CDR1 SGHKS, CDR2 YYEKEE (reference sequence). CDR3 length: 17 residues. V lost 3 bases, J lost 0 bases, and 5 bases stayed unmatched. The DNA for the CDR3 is TGTGCCAGCAGCTGGGGGGACAGGGGAGCAACTAATGAAAAACTGTTTTTT. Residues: CASSWGDRGATNEKLFF.

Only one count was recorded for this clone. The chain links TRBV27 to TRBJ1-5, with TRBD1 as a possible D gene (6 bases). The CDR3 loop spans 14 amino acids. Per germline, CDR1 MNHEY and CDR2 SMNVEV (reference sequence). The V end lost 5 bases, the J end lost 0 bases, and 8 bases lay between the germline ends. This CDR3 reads CASSQGFSNQPQHF. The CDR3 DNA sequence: TGTGCCAGCAGTCAGGGGTTTAGCAATCAGCCCCAGCATTTT.

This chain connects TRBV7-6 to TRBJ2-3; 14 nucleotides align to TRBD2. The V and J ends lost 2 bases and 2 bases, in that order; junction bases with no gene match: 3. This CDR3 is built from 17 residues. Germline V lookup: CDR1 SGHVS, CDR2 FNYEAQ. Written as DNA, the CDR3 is TGTGCCAGCAGCTTACCGGGACTAGCGGGGGACACAGATACGCAGTATTTT. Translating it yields CASSLPGLAGDTDTQYF.

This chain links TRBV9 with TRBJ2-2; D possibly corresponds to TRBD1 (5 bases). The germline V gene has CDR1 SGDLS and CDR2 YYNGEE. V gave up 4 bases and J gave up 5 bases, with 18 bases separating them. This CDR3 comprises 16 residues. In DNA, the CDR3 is TGTGCCAGCAGCCCCCAAGGGGTCCTAATGACCGGGGAGCTGTTTTTT. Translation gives CASSPQGVLMTGELFF. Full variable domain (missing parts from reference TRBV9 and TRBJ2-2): DSGVTQTPKHLITATGQRVTLRCSPRSGDLSVYWYQQSLDQGLQFLIQYYNGEERAKGNILERFSAQQFPDLHSELNLSSLELGDSALYFCASSPQGVLMTGELFFGEGSRLTVL.

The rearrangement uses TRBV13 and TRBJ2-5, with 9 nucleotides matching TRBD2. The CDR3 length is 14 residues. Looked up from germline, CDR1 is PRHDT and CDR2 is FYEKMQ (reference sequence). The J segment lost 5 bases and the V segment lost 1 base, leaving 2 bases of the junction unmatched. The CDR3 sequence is CASSLASGAETQYF. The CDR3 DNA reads TGTGCCAGCAGCTTAGCTAGCGGGGCGGAGACCCAGTACTTC.

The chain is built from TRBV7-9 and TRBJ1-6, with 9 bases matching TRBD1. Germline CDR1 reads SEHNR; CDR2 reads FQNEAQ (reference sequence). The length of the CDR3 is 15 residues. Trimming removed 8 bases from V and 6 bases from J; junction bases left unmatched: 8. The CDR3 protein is CASGGDRVPNSPLHF. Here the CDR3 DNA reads TGTGCCAGCGGGGGGGACAGGGTACCTAATTCACCCCTCCACTTT.

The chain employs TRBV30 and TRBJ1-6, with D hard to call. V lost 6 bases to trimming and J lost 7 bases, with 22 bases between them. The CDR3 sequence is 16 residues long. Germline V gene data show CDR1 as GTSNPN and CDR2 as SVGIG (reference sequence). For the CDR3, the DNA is TGTGCCTGCACCCATAGAGGGTGGGATTTCAATTCACCCCTCCACTTT. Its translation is CACTHRGWDFNSPLHF. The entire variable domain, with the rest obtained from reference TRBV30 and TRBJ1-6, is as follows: SQTIHQWPATLVQPVGSPLSLECTVEGTSNPNLYWYRQAAGRGLQLLFYSVGIGQISSEVPQNLSASRPQDRQFILSSKKLLLSDSGFYLCACTHRGWDFNSPLHFGNGTRLTVT.

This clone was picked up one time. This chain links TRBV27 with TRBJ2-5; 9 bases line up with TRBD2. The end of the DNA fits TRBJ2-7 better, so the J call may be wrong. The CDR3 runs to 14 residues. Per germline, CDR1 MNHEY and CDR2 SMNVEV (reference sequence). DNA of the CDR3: TGTGCCAGCACCCTACTAGCGGGTACCTACGAGCAGTACTTC. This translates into CASTLLAGTYEQYF.

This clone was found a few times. The CDR3 nucleotides are TGTGCCAGCAGCCCCCAGGACACCGGGGAGCTGTTTTTT. It encodes CASSPQDTGELFF. V is TRBV7-2 and J is TRBJ2-2; unclear D gene. CDR1 is SGHTA, CDR2 FQGNSA, per germline. The CDR3 loop spans 13 amino acids. V lost 5 bases, J lost 3 bases, and 7 bases lay in between.

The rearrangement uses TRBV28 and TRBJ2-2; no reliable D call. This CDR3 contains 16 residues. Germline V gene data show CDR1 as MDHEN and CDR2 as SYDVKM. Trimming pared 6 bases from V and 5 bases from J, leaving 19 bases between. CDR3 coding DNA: TGTGCCAGCAGATTTGGGTTGGAGCGAGCGACCGGGGAGCTGTTTTTT. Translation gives CASRFGLERATGELFF.

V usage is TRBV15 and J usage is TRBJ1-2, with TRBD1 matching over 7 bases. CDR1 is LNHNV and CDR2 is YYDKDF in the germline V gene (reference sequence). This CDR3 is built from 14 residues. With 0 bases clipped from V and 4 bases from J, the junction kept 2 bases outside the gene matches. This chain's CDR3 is CATSRDGDSYGYTF. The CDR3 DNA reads TGTGCCACCAGCAGAGACGGGGACAGCTATGGCTACACCTTC.

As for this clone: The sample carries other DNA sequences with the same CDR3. The CDR3 nucleotides read TGTGCCAGCAGCCTTAGATACGAGCAGTACTTC. Protein sequence: CASSLRYEQYF. The V gene is TRBV28, the J gene TRBJ2-7, with unresolved D. Germline CDR1 and CDR2: MDHEN and SYDVKM. The CDR3 covers 11 residues. Trimming took off 6 bases at V and 4 bases at J, with 7 bases between the two ends.

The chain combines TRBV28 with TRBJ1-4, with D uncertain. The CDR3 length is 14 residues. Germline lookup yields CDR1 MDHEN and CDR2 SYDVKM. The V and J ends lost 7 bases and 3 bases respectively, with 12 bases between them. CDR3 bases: TGTGCCAGCAAACCCCCGGGTGCTAATGAAAAACTGTTTTTT. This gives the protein CASKPPGANEKLFF.

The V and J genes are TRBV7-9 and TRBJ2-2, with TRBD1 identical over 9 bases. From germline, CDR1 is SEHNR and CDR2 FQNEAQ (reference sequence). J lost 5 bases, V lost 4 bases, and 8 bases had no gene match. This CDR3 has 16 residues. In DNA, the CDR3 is TGTGCCAGCAGCTACCGGGACAGGGAGATGACCGGGGAGCTGTTTTTT. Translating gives CASSYRDREMTGELFF.

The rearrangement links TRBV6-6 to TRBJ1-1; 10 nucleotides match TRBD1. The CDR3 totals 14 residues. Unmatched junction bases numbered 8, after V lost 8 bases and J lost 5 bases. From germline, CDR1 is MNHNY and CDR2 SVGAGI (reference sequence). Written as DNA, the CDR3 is TGTGCCAGCGCCAGACAGGGGGCGCGGACTGAAGCTTTCTTT. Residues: CASARQGARTEAFF.

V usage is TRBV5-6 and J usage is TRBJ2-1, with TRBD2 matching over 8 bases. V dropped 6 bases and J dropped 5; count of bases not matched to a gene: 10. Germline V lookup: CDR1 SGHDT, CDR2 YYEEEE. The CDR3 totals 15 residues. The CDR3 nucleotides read TGTGCCAGCATCCTAAGCGGGGGAATAAACAATGAGCAGTTCTTC. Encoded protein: CASILSGGINNEQFF.

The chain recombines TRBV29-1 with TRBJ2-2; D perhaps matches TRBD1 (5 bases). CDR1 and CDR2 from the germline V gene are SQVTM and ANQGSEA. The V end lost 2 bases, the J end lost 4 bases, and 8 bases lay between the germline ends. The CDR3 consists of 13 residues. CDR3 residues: CSVERQTTGELFF. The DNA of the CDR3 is TGCAGCGTTGAAAGACAGACCACCGGGGAGCTGTTTTTT.

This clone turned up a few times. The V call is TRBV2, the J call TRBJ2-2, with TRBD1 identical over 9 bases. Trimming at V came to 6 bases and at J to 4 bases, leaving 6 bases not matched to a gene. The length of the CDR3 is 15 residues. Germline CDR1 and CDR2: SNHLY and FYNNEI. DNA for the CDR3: TGTGCCAGCAGCTCCCGACAGGGGGGCACCGGGGAGCTGTTTTTT. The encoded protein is CASSSRQGGTGELFF.

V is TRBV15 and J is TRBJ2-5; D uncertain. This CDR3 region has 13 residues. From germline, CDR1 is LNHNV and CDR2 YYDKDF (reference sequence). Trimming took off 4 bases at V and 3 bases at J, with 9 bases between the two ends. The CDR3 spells CATSKTAKETQYF. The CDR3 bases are TGTGCCACCAGCAAAACAGCTAAAGAGACCCAGTACTTC.

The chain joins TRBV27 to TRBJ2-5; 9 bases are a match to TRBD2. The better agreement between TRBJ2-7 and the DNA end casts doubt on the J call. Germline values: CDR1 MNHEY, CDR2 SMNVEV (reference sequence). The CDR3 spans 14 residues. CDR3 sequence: CASSSSGVSYEQYF. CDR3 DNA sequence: TGTGCCAGCAGTTCTAGCGGGGTCTCCTACGAGCAGTACTTC.

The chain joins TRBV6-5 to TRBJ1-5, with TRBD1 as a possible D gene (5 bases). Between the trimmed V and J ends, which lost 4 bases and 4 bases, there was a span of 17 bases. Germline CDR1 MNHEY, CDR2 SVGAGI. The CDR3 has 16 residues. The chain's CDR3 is CASSFQGELGNQPQHF. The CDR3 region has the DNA TGTGCCAGCAGTTTTCAGGGTGAACTTGGGAATCAGCCCCAGCATTTT.

The CDR3 DNA sequence: TGCGCCAGCAGCCCCCGGGACAGGAACACTGAAGCTTTCTTT. It codes for CASSPRDRNTEAFF. The genes are TRBV5-1 and TRBJ1-1; 7 bases map to TRBD1. J was trimmed by 1 base and V by 4 bases; bases with no gene match: 4. This CDR3 comprises 14 residues. CDR1 SGHRS and CDR2 YFSETQ come from the germline V gene.

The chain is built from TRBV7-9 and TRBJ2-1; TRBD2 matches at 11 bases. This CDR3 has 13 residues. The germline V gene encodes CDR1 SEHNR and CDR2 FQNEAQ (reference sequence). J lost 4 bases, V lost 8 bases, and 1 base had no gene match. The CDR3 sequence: CASLAGGYNEQFF. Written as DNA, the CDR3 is TGTGCCAGCTTAGCGGGGGGGTACAATGAGCAGTTCTTC.

CDR3 amino acids: CASSLGGQTNTGELFF. For the CDR3, the DNA is TGTGCCAGCAGCTTGGGAGGGCAGACGAACACCGGGGAGCTGTTTTTT. The chain combines TRBV5-4 with TRBJ2-2; D possibly corresponds to TRBD2 (5 bases). The CDR3 is 16 amino acids. Germline V gives CDR1 SGHNT, CDR2 YYREEE (reference sequence). V was pared by 0 bases and J by 0 bases, with 9 bases between.

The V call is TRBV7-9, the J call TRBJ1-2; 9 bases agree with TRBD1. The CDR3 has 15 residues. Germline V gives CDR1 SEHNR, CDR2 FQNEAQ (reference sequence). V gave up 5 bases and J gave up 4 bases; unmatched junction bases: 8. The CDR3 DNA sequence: TGTGCCAGCAGCCCTGGGGACAGGGTTGGCTATGGCTACACCTTC. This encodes CASSPGDRVGYGYTF.